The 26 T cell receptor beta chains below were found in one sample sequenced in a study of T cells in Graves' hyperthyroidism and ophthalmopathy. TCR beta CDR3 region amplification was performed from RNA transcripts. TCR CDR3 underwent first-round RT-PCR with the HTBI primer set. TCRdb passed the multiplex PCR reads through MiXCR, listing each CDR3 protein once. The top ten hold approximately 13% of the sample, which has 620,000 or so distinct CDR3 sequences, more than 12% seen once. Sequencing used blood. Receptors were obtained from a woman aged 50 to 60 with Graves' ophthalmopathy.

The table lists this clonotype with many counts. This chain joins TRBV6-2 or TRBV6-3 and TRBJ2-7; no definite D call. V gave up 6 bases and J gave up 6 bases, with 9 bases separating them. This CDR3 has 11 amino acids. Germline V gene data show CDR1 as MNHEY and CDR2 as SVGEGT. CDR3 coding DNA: TGTGCCAGCAGCCACGATCGCGAGCAGTACTTC. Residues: CASSHDREQYF.

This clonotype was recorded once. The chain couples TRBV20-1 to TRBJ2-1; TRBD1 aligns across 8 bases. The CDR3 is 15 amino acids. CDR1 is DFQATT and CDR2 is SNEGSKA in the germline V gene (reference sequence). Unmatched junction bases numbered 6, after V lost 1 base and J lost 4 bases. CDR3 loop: CSARGWTGSYNEQFF. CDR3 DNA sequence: TGCAGTGCTAGAGGATGGACAGGGTCTTACAATGAGCAGTTCTTC.

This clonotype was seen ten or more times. The CDR3 nucleotides are TGCGCCAGCAGCTTGGAGTTGGAAACCGGGGAGCTGTTTTTT. Encoded protein: CASSLELETGELFF. The V call is TRBV5-1, the J call TRBJ2-2; D uncertain. Germline CDR1 and CDR2: SGHRS and YFSETQ. The CDR3 is made up of 14 amino acids. V lost 0 bases and J 5 bases, leaving 8 bases between the germline ends.

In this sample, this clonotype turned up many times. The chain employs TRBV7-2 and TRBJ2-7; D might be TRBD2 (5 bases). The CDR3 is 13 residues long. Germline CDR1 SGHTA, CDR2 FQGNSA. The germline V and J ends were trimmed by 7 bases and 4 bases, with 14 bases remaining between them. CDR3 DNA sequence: TGTGCCAGCAAGTCCGCCCGGGGTTACGAGCAGTACTTC. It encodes CASKSARGYEQYF.

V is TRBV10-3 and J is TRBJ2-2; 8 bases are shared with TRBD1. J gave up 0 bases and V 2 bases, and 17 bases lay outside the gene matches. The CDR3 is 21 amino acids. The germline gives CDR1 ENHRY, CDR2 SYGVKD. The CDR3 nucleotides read TGTGCCATCAGTGAGCCCCAAAGGGGCAGGGGGCGCGGGGCGAACACCGGGGAGCTGTTTTTT. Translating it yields CAISEPQRGRGRGANTGELFF.

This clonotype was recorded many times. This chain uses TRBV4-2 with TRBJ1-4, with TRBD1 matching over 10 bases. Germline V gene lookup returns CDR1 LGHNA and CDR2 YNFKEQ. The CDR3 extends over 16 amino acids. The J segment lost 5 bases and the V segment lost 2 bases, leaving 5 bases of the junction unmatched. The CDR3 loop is CASSQQPTGGNEKLFF. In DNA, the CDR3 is TGTGCCAGCAGCCAACAACCGACAGGGGGCAATGAAAAACTGTTTTTT.

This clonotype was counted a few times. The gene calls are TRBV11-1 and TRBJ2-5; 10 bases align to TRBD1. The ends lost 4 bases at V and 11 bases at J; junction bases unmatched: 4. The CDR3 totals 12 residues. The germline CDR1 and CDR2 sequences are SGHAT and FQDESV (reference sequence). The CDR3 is CASSSDRGYQYF. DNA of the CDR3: TGTGCCAGCAGCTCGGACAGGGGGTATCAGTACTTC.

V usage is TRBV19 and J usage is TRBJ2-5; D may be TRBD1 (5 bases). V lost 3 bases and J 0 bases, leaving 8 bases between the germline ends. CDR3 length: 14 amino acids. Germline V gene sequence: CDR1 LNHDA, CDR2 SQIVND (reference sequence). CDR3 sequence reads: CASSIRGDQETQYF. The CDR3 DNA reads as TGTGCCAGTAGTATTAGGGGTGACCAAGAGACCCAGTACTTC.

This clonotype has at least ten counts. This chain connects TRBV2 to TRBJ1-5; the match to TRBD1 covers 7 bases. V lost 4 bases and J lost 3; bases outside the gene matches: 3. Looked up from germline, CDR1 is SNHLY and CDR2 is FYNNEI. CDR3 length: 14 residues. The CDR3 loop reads CASSADRVNQPQHF. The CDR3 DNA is TGTGCCAGCAGTGCAGACAGGGTCAATCAGCCCCAGCATTTT.

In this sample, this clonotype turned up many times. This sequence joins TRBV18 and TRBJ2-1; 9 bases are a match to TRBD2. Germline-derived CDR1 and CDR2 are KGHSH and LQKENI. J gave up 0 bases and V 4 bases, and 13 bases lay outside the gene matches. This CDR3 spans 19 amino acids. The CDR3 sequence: CASSLSGSGRSSSYNEQFF. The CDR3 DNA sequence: TGTGCCAGCTCACTTTCGGGTAGCGGGAGATCGAGCTCCTACAATGAGCAGTTCTTC.

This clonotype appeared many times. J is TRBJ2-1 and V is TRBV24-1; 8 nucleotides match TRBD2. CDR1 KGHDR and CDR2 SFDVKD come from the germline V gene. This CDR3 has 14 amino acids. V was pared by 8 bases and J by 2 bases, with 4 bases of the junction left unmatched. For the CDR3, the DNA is TGTGCCACCAATAGCGGGACCACCTACAATGAGCAGTTCTTC. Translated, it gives CATNSGTTYNEQFF.

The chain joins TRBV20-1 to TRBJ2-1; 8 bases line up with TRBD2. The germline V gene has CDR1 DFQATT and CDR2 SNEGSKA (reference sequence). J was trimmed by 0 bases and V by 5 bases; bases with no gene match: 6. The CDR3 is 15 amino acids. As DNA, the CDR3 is TGCAGTGCTTTCAAGCGGGGGCACTCCTACAATGAGCAGTTCTTC. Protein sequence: CSAFKRGHSYNEQFF.

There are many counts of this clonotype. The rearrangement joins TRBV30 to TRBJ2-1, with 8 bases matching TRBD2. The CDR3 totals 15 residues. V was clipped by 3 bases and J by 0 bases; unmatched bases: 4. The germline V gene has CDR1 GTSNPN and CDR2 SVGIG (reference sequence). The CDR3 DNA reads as TGTGCCTGGAGCGGTAGCGGGATCTCCTACAATGAGCAGTTCTTC. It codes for CAWSGSGISYNEQFF. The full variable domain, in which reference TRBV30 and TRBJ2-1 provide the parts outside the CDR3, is SQTIHQWPATLVQPVGSPLSLECTVEGTSNPNLYWYRQAAGRGLQLLFYSVGIGQISSEVPQNLSASRPQDRQFILSSKKLLLSDSGFYLCAWSGSGISYNEQFFGPGTRLTVL.

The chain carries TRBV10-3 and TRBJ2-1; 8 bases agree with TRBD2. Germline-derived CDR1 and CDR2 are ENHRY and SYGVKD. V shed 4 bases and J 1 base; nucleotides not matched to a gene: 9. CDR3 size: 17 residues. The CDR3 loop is CAISGGSGIGSYNEQFF. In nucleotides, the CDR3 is TGTGCCATCAGTGGGGGTAGCGGGATAGGGTCCTACAATGAGCAGTTCTTC.

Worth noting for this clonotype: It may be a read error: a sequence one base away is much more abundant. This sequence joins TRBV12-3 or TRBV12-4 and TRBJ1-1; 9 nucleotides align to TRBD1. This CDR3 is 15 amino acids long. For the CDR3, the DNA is TGTGTCAGCAGACTACAGGGGGCTCAGAACACTGAAGCTTTCTTT. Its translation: CVSRLQGAQNTEAFF.

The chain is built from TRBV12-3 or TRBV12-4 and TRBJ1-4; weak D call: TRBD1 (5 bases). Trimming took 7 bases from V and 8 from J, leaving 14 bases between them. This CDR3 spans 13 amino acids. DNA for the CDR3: TGTGCCAGCATGGGACCGAGACCGGAAAAACTGTTTTTT. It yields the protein CASMGPRPEKLFF.

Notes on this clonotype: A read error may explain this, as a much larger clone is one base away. For the CDR3, the DNA is TGCGTCAGCAGCTTGTGGGCCGTCTCCTATGCCGCGGGGACACCCTACAATGAGCAGTTCTTC. Translation gives CVSSLWAVSYAAGTPYNEQFF. The rearrangement links TRBV5-1 to TRBJ2-1; TRBD1 or TRBD2 may be the D gene (6 bases each). The length of the CDR3 is 21 residues. CDR1 and CDR2 from the germline V gene are SGHRS and YFSETQ.

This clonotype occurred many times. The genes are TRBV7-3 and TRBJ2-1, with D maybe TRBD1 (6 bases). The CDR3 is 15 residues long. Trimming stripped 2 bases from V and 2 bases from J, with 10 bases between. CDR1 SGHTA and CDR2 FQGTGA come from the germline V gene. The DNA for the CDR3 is TGTGCCAGCAGCTTAGGGGGCGGAGCCTACAATGAGCAGTTCTTC. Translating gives CASSLGGGAYNEQFF.

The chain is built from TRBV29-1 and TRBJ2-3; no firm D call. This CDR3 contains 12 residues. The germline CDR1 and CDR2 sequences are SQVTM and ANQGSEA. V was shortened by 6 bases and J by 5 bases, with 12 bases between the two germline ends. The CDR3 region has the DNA TGCAGCGTGACCCCTGGGCAAGATACGCAGTATTTT. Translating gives CSVTPGQDTQYF.

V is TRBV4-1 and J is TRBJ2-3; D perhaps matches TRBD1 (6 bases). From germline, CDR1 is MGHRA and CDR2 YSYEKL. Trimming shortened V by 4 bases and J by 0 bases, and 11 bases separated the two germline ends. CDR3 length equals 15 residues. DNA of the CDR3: TGCGCCAGCAGCCGGACAGTCACTAGCACAGATACGCAGTATTTT. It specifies CASSRTVTSTDTQYF.

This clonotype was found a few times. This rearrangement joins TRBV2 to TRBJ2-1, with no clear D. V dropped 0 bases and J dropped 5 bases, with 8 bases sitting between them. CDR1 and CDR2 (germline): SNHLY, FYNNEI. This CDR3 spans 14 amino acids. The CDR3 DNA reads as TGTGCCAGCAGTGAAGCGCTAGTCAACAATGAGCAGTTCTTC. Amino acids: CASSEALVNNEQFF.

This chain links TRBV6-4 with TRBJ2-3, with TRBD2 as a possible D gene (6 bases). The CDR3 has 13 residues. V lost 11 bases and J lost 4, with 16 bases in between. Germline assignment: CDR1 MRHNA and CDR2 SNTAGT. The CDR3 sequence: CAPIGERADTQYF. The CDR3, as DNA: TGTGCCCCCATAGGGGAGCGGGCAGATACGCAGTATTTT.

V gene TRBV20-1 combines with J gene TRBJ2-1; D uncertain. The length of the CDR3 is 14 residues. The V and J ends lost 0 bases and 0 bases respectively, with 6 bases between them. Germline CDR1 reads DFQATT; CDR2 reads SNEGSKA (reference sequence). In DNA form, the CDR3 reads TGCAGTGCTAGAGATTTTTCCTCCTACAATGAGCAGTTCTTC. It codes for CSARDFSSYNEQFF.

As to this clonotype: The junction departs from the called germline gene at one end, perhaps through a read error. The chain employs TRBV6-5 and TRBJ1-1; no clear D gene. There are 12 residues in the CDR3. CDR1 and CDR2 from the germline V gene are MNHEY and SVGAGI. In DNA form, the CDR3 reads TGTGCCAGCAGTTACTCTAACAGTGAAGCTTTCTTT. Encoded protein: CASSYSNSEAFF.

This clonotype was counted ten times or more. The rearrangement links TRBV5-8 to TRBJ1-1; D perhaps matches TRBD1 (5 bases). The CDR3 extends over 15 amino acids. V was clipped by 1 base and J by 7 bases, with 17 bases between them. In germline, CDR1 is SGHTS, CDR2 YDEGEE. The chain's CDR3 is CASSLQKTGRLEAFF. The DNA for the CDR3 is TGTGCCAGCAGCTTGCAGAAGACGGGACGGCTTGAAGCTTTCTTT.

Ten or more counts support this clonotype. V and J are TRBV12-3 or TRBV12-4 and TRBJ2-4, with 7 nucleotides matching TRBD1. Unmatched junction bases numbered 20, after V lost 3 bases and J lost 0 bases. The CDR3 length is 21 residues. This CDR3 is CASSFPDRVEGTSLAKNIQYF. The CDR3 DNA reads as TGTGCCAGCAGTTTTCCCGACAGGGTCGAGGGGACCTCACTAGCCAAAAACATTCAGTACTTC.